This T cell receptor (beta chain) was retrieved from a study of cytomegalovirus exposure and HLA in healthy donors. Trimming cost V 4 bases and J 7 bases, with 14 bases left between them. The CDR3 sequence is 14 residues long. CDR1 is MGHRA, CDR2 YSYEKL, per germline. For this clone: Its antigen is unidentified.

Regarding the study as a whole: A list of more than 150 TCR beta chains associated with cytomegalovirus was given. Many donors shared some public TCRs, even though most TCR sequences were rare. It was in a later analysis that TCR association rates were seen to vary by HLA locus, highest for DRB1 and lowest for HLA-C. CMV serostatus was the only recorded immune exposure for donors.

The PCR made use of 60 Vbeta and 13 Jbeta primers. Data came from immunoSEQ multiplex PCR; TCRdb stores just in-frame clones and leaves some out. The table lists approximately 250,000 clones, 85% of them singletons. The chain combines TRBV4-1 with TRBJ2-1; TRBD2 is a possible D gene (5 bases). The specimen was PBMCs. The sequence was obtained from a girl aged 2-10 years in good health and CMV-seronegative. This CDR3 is CASSRPPRGNEQFF. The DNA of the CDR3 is TGCGCCAGCAGCCGCCCCCCCAGAGGGAATGAGCAGTTCTTC.